This T cell receptor (beta chain) was profiled in a study of blood T cell repertoires in COVID-19. Overall study context: The study drew acute and convalescent COVID-19 samples from the United States, Italy and Spain. The cDNA or gDNA used as material had been derived from T cells, B-cell-depleted T cells, or PBMCs.

With V trimmed by 4 bases and J by 10 bases, 5 bases remained unmatched. The CDR3 consists of 14 residues. Germline assignment: CDR1 KGHDR and CDR2 SFDVKD. Original analysis: Reference gene primer amplification yielded estimated nucleated cell counts. Some clones are missing from TCRdb's copy, which holds only in-frame ones; the method was immunoSEQ multiplex PCR. D and trimming come from the DNA, and the V and J calls and clone size come from that table. The table includes some 140,000 clones, around 78% detected once. The sample was peripheral blood. The receptor was isolated from an elderly man with acute or convalescent COVID-19. The rearrangement uses TRBV24-1 and TRBJ2-1; TRBD1 matches at 11 bases. In DNA form, the CDR3 reads TGTGCCACCAGTGACGCGGGACAGGGGGGGGAGCAGTTCTTC. It encodes CATSDAGQGGEQFF.